The 27 T cell receptor beta chains listed next were all sequenced from one sample in a study of early T cells in non-severe SARS-CoV-2 infection. TCRdb ran MiXCR on the 5' RACE reads and lists one entry per CDR3 protein. The sample records under 65,000 distinct CDR3 sequences, approximately 13% being singletons. Sample: whole blood. Source of these receptors: an adult who was a healthcare worker with PCR-confirmed SARS-CoV-2 infection or an uninfected control (not recorded which).

This sequence joins TRBV28 and TRBJ2-7; D might be TRBD1 (5 bases). This CDR3 region has 14 residues. Germline CDR1 and CDR2: MDHEN and SYDVKM. The V end was cut by 7 bases, the J end by 2 bases, with 15 bases between. DNA of the CDR3: TGTGCCAGCATCCGCCCAGGGTTCCCCTACGAGCAGTACTTC. Its translation: CASIRPGFPYEQYF.

Many counts were recorded for this clonotype. The chain carries TRBV2 and TRBJ2-7; D is undetermined. Trimming took 0 bases from V and 6 from J, leaving 9 bases between them. The V gene's germline CDR1 is SNHLY and CDR2 FYNNEI. This CDR3 contains 13 residues. The DNA for the CDR3 is TGTGCCAGCAGTGAAGCGCAGCATTTCGAGCAGTACTTC. It specifies CASSEAQHFEQYF.

The V gene is TRBV14, the J gene TRBJ2-3, with D unresolved. Trimming pared 2 bases from V and 2 bases from J, leaving 8 bases between. Per germline, CDR1 SGHDN and CDR2 FVKESK. The CDR3 runs to 14 residues. In nucleotides, the CDR3 is TGTGCCAGCAGCCAATCTACGGTCACAGATACGCAGTATTTT. It specifies CASSQSTVTDTQYF.

The CDR3 DNA follows: TGTGCCAGCATCCCGGGGGCCGGGAACACTGAAGCTTTCTTT. Protein: CASIPGAGNTEAFF. The chain is built from TRBV7-9 and TRBJ1-1; TRBD1 is a possible D gene (6 bases). The V and J ends lost 7 bases and 1 base respectively, with 13 bases between them. The CDR3 sequence is 14 residues long. The germline CDR1 and CDR2 sequences are SEHNR and FQNEAQ (reference sequence).

This clonotype appeared many times. The CDR3 region has the DNA TGTGCCAGCAGCCAAGATACGACTGGCTGGGGCTACACCTTC. Its translation is CASSQDTTGWGYTF. The chain carries TRBV3-1 and TRBJ1-2; D not resolved. CDR3 length equals 14 residues. Trimming removed 0 bases at V and 8 bases at J, with 13 bases between. Germline V gene sequence: CDR1 LGHDT, CDR2 YNNKEL (reference sequence).

There are many counts of this clonotype. The rearrangement uses TRBV18 and TRBJ2-1; no definite D call. CDR1 is KGHSH, CDR2 LQKENI, per germline. Between the trimmed V and J ends, which lost 1 base and 6 bases, there was a span of 4 bases. CDR3 length: 12 residues. The CDR3 DNA reads as TGTGCCAGCTCACCACGCGTCAATGAGCAGTTCTTC. Its protein is CASSPRVNEQFF.

This clonotype was observed a handful of times. The V call is TRBV6-2 or TRBV6-3, the J call TRBJ2-3, with 9 bases that match TRBD2. The germline V gene encodes CDR1 MNHEY and CDR2 SVGEGT. The CDR3 has 15 amino acids. J lost 2 bases, V lost 5 bases, and 5 bases had no gene match. CDR3 DNA sequence: TGTGCCAGCAGTACGGGCGGGAGGGCCACAGATACGCAGTATTTT. It specifies CASSTGGRATDTQYF.

The chain employs TRBV18 and TRBJ2-3; D is perhaps TRBD2 (5 bases). The ends were cut back, 2 bases at V and 0 bases at J, with 6 bases in the middle. This CDR3 has 14 amino acids. Per germline, CDR1 KGHSH and CDR2 LQKENI. CDR3 sequence reads: CASSPEGSTDTQYF. For the CDR3, the DNA is TGTGCCAGCTCACCAGAGGGAAGCACAGATACGCAGTATTTT. Filled out from reference TRBV18 and TRBJ2-3, the complete variable domain reads NAGVMQNPRHLVRRRGQEARLRCSPMKGHSHVYWYRQLPEEGLKFMVYLQKENIIDESGMPKERFSAEFPKEGPSILRIQQVVRGDSAAYFCASSPEGSTDTQYFGPGTRLTVL.

The chain links TRBV3-1 to TRBJ2-7; 9 bases fit TRBD1. Germline CDR1 reads LGHDT; CDR2 reads YNNKEL (reference sequence). The CDR3 contains 14 residues. V shed 5 bases, J shed 3 bases, and the junction held 5 bases outside the gene matches. This CDR3 is CASSTRDRVYEQYF. CDR3 in DNA: TGTGCCAGCAGCACCCGGGACAGGGTCTACGAGCAGTACTTC.

This clonotype was counted between two and nine times. The chain couples TRBV13 to TRBJ2-5; D unresolved. There are 12 residues in the CDR3. V was pared by 2 bases and J by 5 bases, with 6 bases between. CDR1 and CDR2 (germline): PRHDT, FYEKMQ (reference sequence). CDR3 protein: CASSLIKETQYF. CDR3 in DNA: TGTGCCAGCAGCTTAATAAAGGAGACCCAGTACTTC.

The sample holds many counts of this clonotype. The chain recombines TRBV10-2 with TRBJ1-2; 9 positions match TRBD1. Germline CDR1 WSHSY, CDR2 SAAADI. V was pared by 0 bases and J by 4 bases, with 6 bases of the junction left unmatched. The length of the CDR3 is 16 residues. The CDR3 sequence is CASSESGTGPGYGYTF. The DNA for the CDR3 is TGCGCCAGCAGTGAGTCGGGGACAGGGCCGGGCTATGGCTACACCTTC.

The V and J genes are TRBV20-1 and TRBJ1-1; no clear D gene. Germline CDR1 reads DFQATT; CDR2 reads SNEGSKA (reference sequence). V lost 6 bases, J lost 1 base, and 15 bases lay in between. The CDR3 has 14 amino acids. The CDR3 reads CSAFDGRTNTEAFF. CDR3 DNA sequence: TGCAGTGCCTTCGACGGACGGACGAACACTGAAGCTTTCTTT.

This clonotype turned up a few times. The chain has TRBV5-4 and TRBJ2-7; D perhaps matches TRBD2 (6 bases). Germline loops: CDR1 SGHNT, CDR2 YYREEE (reference sequence). There are 16 residues in the CDR3. With 0 bases removed from V and 3 bases from J, the gap between germline ends came to 16 bases. The CDR3 nucleotides are TGTGCCAGCAGCTTGGCGGCGAGCATCGGGGGCTACGAGCAGTACTTC. Residues: CASSLAASIGGYEQYF.

The sample holds many counts of this clonotype. The chain recombines TRBV4-1 with TRBJ2-1, with unresolved D. V was trimmed by 1 base and J by 16 bases, leaving 17 bases between them. The V gene's germline CDR1 is MGHRA and CDR2 YSYEKL. CDR3 length equals 13 residues. The CDR3 region is CASSQGSAASYFF. Written as DNA, the CDR3 is TGCGCCAGCAGCCAAGGAAGTGCGGCTAGTTACTTCTTC.

The gene calls are TRBV7-2 and TRBJ2-3; D is possibly TRBD2 (5 bases). Trimming cost V 5 bases and J 3 bases, with 12 bases left between them. CDR3 length: 14 residues. The germline CDR1 and CDR2 sequences are SGHTA and FQGNSA. CDR3 in DNA: TGTGCCAGCAGCCTGACTCGAGGGACAGATACGCAGTATTTT. Protein: CASSLTRGTDTQYF.

The sample holds a few counts of this clonotype. The chain uses TRBV12-5 and TRBJ2-2, with TRBD2 as a possible D gene (6 bases). The CDR3 spans 16 residues. V was trimmed by 0 bases and J by 3 bases, leaving 11 bases between them. Germline V gene data show CDR1 as LGHNT and CDR2 as FRNRAP. CDR3 nucleotide sequence: TGTGCTAGTGGTTTGGTACTCGGGAGTGACACCGGGGAGCTGTTTTTT. It is translated as CASGLVLGSDTGELFF.

This clonotype was picked up many times. The CDR3 DNA sequence: TGTGCCAGCAGTGAACTCGGCTCCCAATATGGAGATACGCAGTATTTT. Translation gives CASSELGSQYGDTQYF. The rearrangement links TRBV6-1 to TRBJ2-3; no clear D gene. From germline, CDR1 is MNHNS and CDR2 SASEGT. The CDR3 extends over 16 amino acids. The V and J ends lost 2 bases and 5 bases respectively, with 17 bases between them.

The chain joins TRBV9 to TRBJ2-5, with a possible D match to TRBD2 (5 bases). Trimming shortened V by 3 bases and J by 4 bases, and 10 bases separated the two germline ends. CDR1 is SGDLS and CDR2 is YYNGEE in the germline V gene. The CDR3 contains 13 residues. The CDR3 DNA reads as TGTGCCAGCAGCGGGAGGCTCGGAGAGACCCAGTACTTC. Amino acid sequence: CASSGRLGETQYF. The whole variable domain, filled in from reference TRBV9 and TRBJ2-5, reads DSGVTQTPKHLITATGQRVTLRCSPRSGDLSVYWYQQSLDQGLQFLIQYYNGEERAKGNILERFSAQQFPDLHSELNLSSLELGDSALYFCASSGRLGETQYFGPGTRLLVL.

This chain connects TRBV7-2 to TRBJ2-1; 9 nucleotides align to TRBD2. The CDR3 covers 15 residues. V shed 5 bases, J shed 4 bases, and the junction held 6 bases outside the gene matches. Germline lookup yields CDR1 SGHTA and CDR2 FQGNSA. The CDR3, as DNA: TGTGCCAGCAGCCTCTTAGCGGGAGAGTACAATGAGCAGTTCTTC. This gives the protein CASSLLAGEYNEQFF.

The rearrangement joins TRBV4-1 to TRBJ2-7, with 9 bases identical to TRBD1. The CDR3 totals 17 residues. Trimming cost V 4 bases and J 1 base; bases outside gene matches: 11. Germline V lookup: CDR1 MGHRA, CDR2 YSYEKL. CDR3 amino acids: CASSPGPGTGISYEQYF. The CDR3 nucleotides are TGCGCCAGCAGCCCGGGTCCCGGGACAGGGATTTCCTACGAGCAGTACTTC.

This clonotype has a count of ten or more. The V gene is TRBV20-1, the J gene TRBJ2-3, with 10 bases fitting TRBD1. The CDR3 sequence is 15 residues long. Per the germline V gene, CDR1 is DFQATT and CDR2 is SNEGSKA (reference sequence). V lost 5 bases and J lost 9; bases outside the gene matches: 14. DNA of the CDR3: TGCAGTGCTGTTACCTCCGGGACAGGGGAGAAGACGCAGTATTTT. This sequence encodes CSAVTSGTGEKTQYF.

This clonotype has at least ten counts. This chain connects TRBV18 to TRBJ1-5; D is unclear. Trimming cost V 2 bases and J 0 bases, with 2 bases left between them. The germline V gene encodes CDR1 KGHSH and CDR2 LQKENI. The CDR3 runs to 13 residues. CDR3 nucleotide sequence: TGTGCCAGCTCACCAACTAGCAATCAGCCCCAGCATTTT. Protein: CASSPTSNQPQHF.

This clonotype was recorded at least ten times. This chain links TRBV3-1 with TRBJ2-4; 12 nucleotides line up with TRBD2. The germline CDR1 and CDR2 sequences are LGHDT and YNNKEL (reference sequence). The V and J ends lost 0 bases and 7 bases, in that order; junction bases with no gene match: 7. The CDR3 spans 17 residues. CDR3 bases: TGTGCCAGCAGCCAAGAACTCGGAACTAGCGGGAGGAACATTCAGTACTTC. It encodes CASSQELGTSGRNIQYF.

This clonotype was seen more than once but under ten times. This CDR3 is CASSPSLDTQYF. The CDR3, as DNA: TGTGCCAGCAGCCCATCATTAGATACGCAGTATTTT. This rearrangement joins TRBV7-2 to TRBJ2-3; no definite D call. Looked up from germline, CDR1 is SGHTA and CDR2 is FQGNSA. The CDR3 runs to 12 residues. Between the trimmed V and J ends, which lost 5 bases and 5 bases, there was a span of 8 bases.

Ten or more counts support this clonotype. The chain carries TRBV11-3 and TRBJ2-3; 10 bases fit TRBD1. The CDR3 totals 17 residues. Germline V gene lookup returns CDR1 SGHNT and CDR2 YENEEA. V was pared by 5 bases and J by 0 bases, with 8 bases of the junction left unmatched. CDR3 coding DNA: TGTGCCAGCAGCACCCGGACAGGGGGAGGTAGCACAGATACGCAGTATTTT. Translating gives CASSTRTGGGSTDTQYF.

This clonotype was counted ten times or more. This CDR3 is CASSLQGGGTEAFF. CDR3 DNA sequence: TGCGCCAGCAGCTTACAGGGTGGTGGCACTGAAGCTTTCTTT. The chain recombines TRBV5-1 with TRBJ1-1, with D tentatively TRBD1 (6 bases). This CDR3 is 14 amino acids long. CDR1 is SGHRS and CDR2 is YFSETQ in the germline V gene. Between the trimmed V and J ends, which lost 2 bases and 4 bases, there was a span of 12 bases.

This clonotype was found a few times. The CDR3 bases are TGTGCCAGCAGTTTTCGCCTCCTAGCGGGAGCGGGAGATACGCAGTATTTT. Amino acids: CASSFRLLAGAGDTQYF. The chain is built from TRBV28 and TRBJ2-3, with 10 bases matching TRBD2. With V trimmed by 3 bases and J by 5 bases, 11 bases remained unmatched. The CDR3 totals 17 residues. Germline V CDR1 and CDR2: MDHEN, SYDVKM.